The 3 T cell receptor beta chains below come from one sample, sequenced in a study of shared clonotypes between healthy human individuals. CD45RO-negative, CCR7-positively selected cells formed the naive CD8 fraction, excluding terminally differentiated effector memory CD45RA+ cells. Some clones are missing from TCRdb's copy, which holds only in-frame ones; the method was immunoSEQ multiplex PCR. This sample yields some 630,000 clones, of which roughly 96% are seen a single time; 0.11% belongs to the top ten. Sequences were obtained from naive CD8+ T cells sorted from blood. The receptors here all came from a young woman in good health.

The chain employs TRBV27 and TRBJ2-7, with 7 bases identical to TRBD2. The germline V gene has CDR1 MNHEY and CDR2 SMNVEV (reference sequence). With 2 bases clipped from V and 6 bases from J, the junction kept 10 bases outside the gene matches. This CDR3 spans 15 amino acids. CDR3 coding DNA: TGTGCCAGCAGTTTAGTGGGGGAGGGCCCAGTCGAGCAGTACTTC. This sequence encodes CASSLVGEGPVEQYF.

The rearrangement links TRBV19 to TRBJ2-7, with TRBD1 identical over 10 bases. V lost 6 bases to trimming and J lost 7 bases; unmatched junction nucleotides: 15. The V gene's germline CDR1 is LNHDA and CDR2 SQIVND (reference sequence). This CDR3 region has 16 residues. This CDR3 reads CASSPTAGTGAGEQYF. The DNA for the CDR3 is TGTGCCAGTAGCCCGACGGCCGGGACAGGGGCGGGGGAGCAGTACTTC. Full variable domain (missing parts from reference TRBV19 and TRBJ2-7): DGGITQSPKYLFRKEGQNVTLSCEQNLNHDAMYWYRQDPGQGLRLIYYSQIVNDFQKGDIAEGYSVSREKKESFPLTVTSAQKNPTAFYLCASSPTAGTGAGEQYFGPGTRLTVT.

The CDR3 DNA reads as TGTGCCAGCAGCTTAAGCAGCTTTGATTCTTCACTAGCGGGATACAATGAGCAGTTCTTC. Translation: CASSLSSFDSSLAGYNEQFF. This chain joins TRBV11-3 and TRBJ2-1; 10 bases are shared with TRBD2. The junction had 17 bases not matched to a gene; V was cut back by 2 bases and J by 4 bases. CDR3 length: 20 residues. Germline CDR1 and CDR2: SGHNT and YENEEA.